The rows below give T cell receptor beta chains drawn from one sample of a study of shared clonotypes between healthy human individuals. Using immunoSEQ multiplex PCR, the repertoire was profiled, and TCRdb retains in-frame clones only, with some absent. The sample lists over 1.5 million clones; 95% to 99% were seen once. Sequencing input: naive CD4+ T cells sorted from blood. Source of these receptors: a man aged 30-40 years in good health. Both conserved end residues are part of each CDR3. D genes are given only for firm matches. Clone size appears in some rows only: once, few, many, or a class for an expanded clone.

-,TRBJ1-1,-,TRBV18,CASYEAAGAAEAFF,TGTGCCAGCTATGAAGCAGCAGGGGCGGCTGAAGCTTTCTTT
-,TRBJ2-1,-,TRBV5-1,CASSLASQTRTRLYNEQFF,TGCGCCAGCAGCTTGGCCTCCCAAACCCGGACCCGCTTATACAATGAGCAGTTCTTC
-,TRBJ2-5,-,TRBV18,CASSPVGGPQETQYF,TGTGCCAGCTCACCCGTAGGGGGACCTCAAGAGACCCAGTACTTC
TRBD1,TRBJ2-1,few,TRBV18,CASSPGTGSYNEQFF,TGTGCCAGCTCACCAGGGACAGGCTCCTACAATGAGCAGTTCTTC
TRBD2,TRBJ2-3,once,TRBV18,CASSPRGERGWTVADTQYF,TGTGCCAGCTCACCAAGAGGGGAGCGGGGTTGGACGGTCGCAGATACGCAGTATTTT
TRBD1,TRBJ2-7,-,TRBV30,CAWSGGTGGLREQYF,TGTGCCTGGAGTGGCGGGACAGGGGGTTTGCGAGAGCAGTACTTC
-,TRBJ1-2,-,TRBV7-2,CASSLAPGSGYGYTF,TGTGCCAGCAGCTTAGCGCCAGGATCCGGCTATGGCTACACCTTC
-,TRBJ2-6,-,TRBV5-1,CASTTGTGANVLTF,TGCGCCAGCACCACGGGAACTGGGGCCAACGTCCTGACTTTC
-,TRBJ2-1,once,TRBV20-1,CSAEGAEKQFF,TGCAGTGCCGAGGGCGCGGAGAAGCAGTTCTTC
TRBD2,TRBJ2-7,once,TRBV9,CASSGSHFRDYNPYEQYF,TGTGCCAGCAGCGGAAGCCACTTCCGGGACTATAATCCCTACGAGCAGTACTTC
-,TRBJ1-4,-,TRBV5-8,CASSLGTGKNEKLFF,TGTGCCAGCAGCTTGGGAACAGGGAAGAATGAAAAACTGTTTTTT
-,TRBJ2-1,-,TRBV5-1,CASSLGAGTYNEQFF,TGCGCCAGCAGCTTAGGGGCAGGGACCTACAATGAGCAGTTCTTC
TRBD2,TRBJ2-7,-,TRBV29-1,CSVGASGRAYEQYF,TGCAGCGTGGGGGCCAGCGGGAGGGCCTACGAGCAGTACTTC
-,TRBJ1-5,-,TRBV7-8,CASSSGTGKNQPQHF,TGTGCCAGCAGCTCCGGAACAGGGAAAAATCAGCCCCAGCATTTT
-,TRBJ2-2,-,TRBV18,CASSPDLNTGELFF,TGTGCCAGCTCACCGGACCTAAACACCGGGGAGCTGTTTTTT
-,TRBJ1-2,many,TRBV13,CASRPFGPAYGYTF,TGTGCCAGCAGGCCTTTCGGGCCCGCCTATGGCTACACCTTC
TRBD1,TRBJ1-5,-,TRBV19,CASRKESGTDHQPQHF,TGTGCCAGTAGGAAGGAGTCCGGGACAGATCATCAGCCCCAGCATTTT
-,TRBJ2-3,-,TRBV11-2,CASSLGDTQYF,TGTGCCAGCAGCTTAGGGGATACGCAGTATTTT
TRBD2,TRBJ2-3,-,TRBV15,CATSLGTKKRPSTDTQYF,TGTGCCACCAGCTTGGGGACTAAAAAACGGCCTAGCACAGATACGCAGTATTTT
-,TRBJ1-1,-,TRBV19,CASYPLWGTTMNTEAFF,TGTGCCAGTTATCCCTTGTGGGGGACAACAATGAACACTGAAGCTTTCTTT
-,TRBJ1-5,-,TRBV28,CASSSGDNRISQHF,TGTGCCAGCAGTTCCGGGGACAACCGAATTTCCCAGCATTTT
TRBD1,TRBJ2-1,-,TRBV19,CASSIGTGLFF,TGTGCCAGTAGTATAGGGACAGGGCTGTTCTTC
-,TRBJ2-7,-,TRBV10-3,CAINDRGEQYF,TGTGCCATCAACGACCGAGGGGAGCAGTACTTC
TRBD2,TRBJ2-7,-,TRBV7-9,CASSPGGGLAAYEQYF,TGTGCCAGCAGCCCCGGGGGTGGACTAGCAGCCTACGAGCAGTACTTC
-,TRBJ2-1,-,TRBV29-1,CSVRRQPNEQFF,TGCAGCGTTAGGAGACAACCCAATGAGCAGTTCTTC
-,TRBJ2-1,once,TRBV11-3,CASSSPGTYGDEQFF,TGTGCCAGCAGCTCACCCGGGACCTATGGGGATGAGCAGTTCTTC